This T cell receptor beta chain was captured by sequencing in a study of identical twins. This CDR3 region has 13 residues. The germline V gene has CDR1 SGHAT and CDR2 FQNNGV. Deletions cut 5 bases from V and 5 bases from J, with 9 bases between. Whole-study findings and limits: Among monozygotic twins, out-of-frame TCR alpha sharing exceeded what models predicted. Cross-sectional statistics, not tracking of the same donors, supported the conclusions.

Healthy Caucasians made up all donors. TCRdb re-derived calls from the 5' RACE reads in MiXCR, one entry per CDR3 protein. Of about 570,000 distinct CDR3 sequences listed, just under 10% are singletons. In regard to this clonotype: Its antigen is unidentified.

These data were likewise used in another study, on yellow fever vaccine responses in identical twins.

The specimen sequenced was PBMCs. The sequence came from a woman aged 18-35 years in good health. This sequence joins TRBV11-2 and TRBJ2-2; no reliable D call. The CDR3 reads CASSRPLTGELFF. In DNA form, the CDR3 reads TGTGCCAGCAGCAGACCCCTGACCGGGGAGCTGTTTTTT.